This is a list of T cell receptor beta chains from one sample in a study of blood T cell repertoires in COVID-19. Using immunoSEQ multiplex PCR, the repertoire was profiled, and TCRdb retains in-frame clones only, with some absent. The sample yields about 42,000 clones, 76% seen once. The sequenced material came from peripheral blood. The receptor set was obtained from a man aged 65 to 79 with active or convalescent COVID-19. Each CDR3 is given with its conserved first and last residue. A D gene is named only where the DNA matches it firmly. Clone sizes are given selectively: once, few, many, or a class where the clone is expanded.

V,size,J,D,DNA,CDR3
TRBV5-4,-,TRBJ2-1,TRBD2,TGTGCCAGCAGCTTAGGAACGACTAGCGGTCTCAATGAGCAGTTCTTC,CASSLGTTSGLNEQFF
TRBV6-4,-,TRBJ1-2,-,TGTGCCAGCAGTACGGGACAATCGGGGTCAGGCTACACCTTC,CASSTGQSGSGYTF
TRBV11-2,-,TRBJ2-3,TRBD2,TGTGCCAGCAGCTTAGATACATTAGCGGGGGGTAGCACAGATACGCAGTATTTT,CASSLDTLAGGSTDTQYF
TRBV4-1,-,TRBJ1-1,TRBD1,TGCGCCAGCAGCCCCATCTGGACAGGGATGAACACTGAAGCTTTCTTT,CASSPIWTGMNTEAFF
TRBV9,-,TRBJ1-1,-,TGTGCCAGCAGCGTAGCACAGGACAACACTGAAGCTTTCTTT,CASSVAQDNTEAFF
TRBV5-4,-,TRBJ1-1,-,TGTGCCAGCGGGTTAGGTGACGACAGAAACACTGAAGCTTTCTTT,CASGLGDDRNTEAFF
TRBV4-1,-,TRBJ1-5,-,TGCGCCAGCAGCCCCACGATCGCCATCACAGGGCCCCAGCCCCAGCATTTT,CASSPTIAITGPQPQHF
TRBV28,-,TRBJ1-2,-,TGTGCCAGCACACAGGGTCAAACCCTCTACACCTTC,CASTQGQTLYTF
TRBV12-3/TRBV12-4,-,TRBJ1-2,-,TGTGCCAGCACTACAGAAGGACACGGCTACACCTTC,CASTTEGHGYTF
TRBV2,-,TRBJ1-3,TRBD1,TGTGCCAGCGGGACAGACTCTGGAAACACCATATATTTT,CASGTDSGNTIYF
TRBV3-1/TRBV3-2,-,TRBJ1-6,TRBD1,TGTGCCAGCAGCCGAGTACAGGGGGACAATTCACCCCTCCACTTT,CASSRVQGDNSPLHF
TRBV10-1,-,TRBJ1-1,-,TGCGCCAGCAGTGCCGGGAACACTGAAGCTTTCTTT,CASSAGNTEAFF
TRBV6-4,few,TRBJ1-1,-,TGTGCCAGCAGTGACGGCCCAGGCCCGTATTCTTTCTTT,CASSDGPGPYSFF
TRBV19,-,TRBJ1-2,TRBD1,TGTGCCACGAAAGCGGGGGACAGGGACTATGGCTACACCTTC,CATKAGDRDYGYTF
TRBV30,few,TRBJ1-2,-,TGTGCCTGGAATAAGGGGCTCTATGGCTACACCTTC,CAWNKGLYGYTF
TRBV11-2,-,TRBJ1-1,-,TGTGCCAGCAGCTTGCGGGGCTCAGGTGAAGCTTTCTTT,CASSLRGSGEAFF
TRBV21-1,once,TRBJ2-2,-,TGTGCCAGCAGCAAAGCGACAGAAGGACCCTACACCGGGGAGCTGTTTTTT,CASSKATEGPYTGELFF